This T cell receptor beta chain was sequenced in a study of OX40 agonist ivuxolimab in advanced cancers. In terms of the full investigation: Ivuxolimab was an agonistic, fully human IgG2 monoclonal antibody directed against OX40 (CD134), a costimulatory receptor. In the dose-escalation cohort, 82.7% of patients were male, and the mean age was about 55 years, with a range of roughly 23 to 85. The purpose of peripheral TCRbeta sequencing was to test whether ivuxolimab changed TCR sequence diversity and led to clonal T-cell expansion. Partial responses occurred in three dose-escalation patients, of whom one had hepatocellular carcinoma and two had cutaneous melanoma. Patients were allowed to have had prior anti-PD-1, anti-PD-L1 or anti-CTLA-4 therapy, and approximately 41% of the dose-escalation patients had previously received checkpoint inhibitors. Among the 50 to 55 dose-escalation patients, about 19 had hepatocellular carcinoma, roughly 15 melanoma, 9 renal cell carcinoma and 9 head and neck cancer. Intravenous ivuxolimab was administered to patients every 2 weeks at six dose levels: 0.01, 0.1, 0.3, 1.5, 3 and 10 mg/kg. The paper covers the monotherapy dose-escalation part of the phase I ivuxolimab trial, which included N of about 51 patients. What the research found in general, with its limitations: On average, CD8+ T cells showed more expanded clones than CD4+ T cells after ivuxolimab. Antigen specificity was not determined for the clonally expanded peripheral T cells. Low levels of normalized T-cell clonal expansion were also shown by some nonresponding patients. At doses of 0.1 to 3.0 mg/kg, clonal expansion of both CD4+ and CD8+ blood T cells was observed from baseline to week 6. Partial responders in the 0.1-3.0 mg/kg groups had among the lowest normalized peripheral clonal expansion, especially among CD8+ T cells.

The trial excluded patients who had a history of autoimmune disease or who were on systemic immunosuppression. Peripheral blood for TCR sequencing was collected from all dose cohorts at baseline, on cycle 4 day 1, and on cycle 7 day 1. Samples came from an open-label, multicenter, first-in-human phase I dose-escalation trial of ivuxolimab. The trial enrolled adults with locally advanced or metastatic head and neck squamous cell, hepatocellular, melanoma or renal cell carcinoma. Before TCR sequencing, CD4+ T cells and CD8+ T cells were sorted from peripheral blood as separate populations. About this clone: Its specific antigen is unknown. The sample holds no much larger clone one base away, and base qualities are not on file.

Germline trimming amounts to 0 bases on V and 0 bases on J, with 3 as the count of junction bases outside the gene matches. Sequences SGHRS (CDR1) and YFSETQ (CDR2) are obtained from the germline V gene. The CDR3 goes from the cysteine to the phenylalanine over 16 residues. The DNA shown is the 48-base CDR3, in frame from base 1. For sequencing of the TCRbeta CDR3 region, genomic DNA was extracted from the sorted cells. TCRbeta CDR3 regions were sequenced using the immunoSEQ Assay. What TCRdb holds here is the immuneACCESS table cut down to in-frame rearrangements. Part of the clones is not present; checked against another copy, under half of the missing clones reflect an unresolved V gene, and the others are unexplained. The table for this sample lists tens of thousands of clones; 87% of them were counted only once. 0.35% of the sample is in the top ten clones.

The chain links TRBV5-1 with TRBJ1-3; TRBD1 agrees with 7 junctional bases. The sample here was CD4+ or CD8+ T cells sorted from blood, taken in a trial of the OX40 agonist ivuxolimab. The clonotype was recovered from an adult with an advanced solid tumor such as melanoma, head and neck, liver or kidney cancer. CDR3 loop: CASSLEDRPSGNTIYF. The base sequence is TGCGCCAGCAGCTTGGAGGACAGGCCCTCTGGAAACACCATATATTTT.